Listed here are 17 T cell receptor beta chains from one sample, sequenced in a study of blood T cell repertoires in COVID-19. Method: immunoSEQ multiplex PCR; TCRdb's copy keeps in-frame clones and lacks some. In the table there are approximately 270,000 clones, nearly 90% of which are singletons. Source material: PBMCs or T cells enriched from blood (not recorded which). The receptors here all came from a woman between 55 and 75 years old who had recovered from COVID-19.

The chain has TRBV11-3 and TRBJ2-1; 7 nucleotides line up with TRBD2. With 1 base clipped from V and 10 bases from J, the junction kept 4 bases outside the gene matches. Germline V CDR1 and CDR2: SGHNT, YENEEA. The CDR3 has 13 residues. The CDR3 DNA follows: TGTGCCAGCAGCTTAGTCCCTAGCGGCGAGCAGTTCTTC. It is translated as CASSLVPSGEQFF.

V is TRBV28 and J is TRBJ1-1, with 7 nucleotides matching TRBD1. In germline, CDR1 is MDHEN, CDR2 SYDVKM. Losses at the gene ends were 0 bases for V and 4 bases for J; bases not matched to a gene: 2. The CDR3 has 14 residues. Here the CDR3 reads CASSLWRGPTEAFF. As DNA, the CDR3 is TGTGCCAGCAGTTTATGGAGGGGGCCCACTGAAGCTTTCTTT.

The chain has TRBV10-2 and TRBJ2-1; 8 bases are a match to TRBD1. The CDR3 covers 15 residues. The ends lost 10 bases at V and 5 bases at J; junction bases unmatched: 13. The germline CDR1 and CDR2 sequences are WSHSY and SAAADI. CDR3 in DNA: TGCGCCACGGTAACTGGGACAGGTCCCCACAATGAGCAGTTCTTC. Translated: CATVTGTGPHNEQFF.

The chain links TRBV29-1 to TRBJ1-4; 8 positions agree with TRBD1. CDR1 and CDR2 from the germline V gene are SQVTM and ANQGSEA. J was trimmed by 4 bases and V by 7 bases; bases with no gene match: 5. This CDR3 comprises 13 residues. CDR3 in DNA: TGCAGCGCCCAGGGGGCGCTTAATGAAAAACTGTTTTTT. Its protein product is CSAQGALNEKLFF.

The chain links TRBV18 to TRBJ2-1; D is perhaps TRBD1 (5 bases). Germline-derived CDR1 and CDR2 are KGHSH and LQKENI. The length of the CDR3 is 16 residues. Trimming stripped 4 bases from V and 0 bases from J, with 13 bases between. For the CDR3, the DNA is TGTGCCAGCTCACTCTCAGGGCCCAGCTCCTACAATGAGCAGTTCTTC. It specifies CASSLSGPSSYNEQFF.

V is TRBV4-1 and J is TRBJ2-7; a possible D gene is TRBD2 (7 bases). Trimming stripped 5 bases from V and 5 bases from J, with 22 bases between. The CDR3 spans 16 residues. Germline CDR1 MGHRA, CDR2 YSYEKL. CDR3: CASSSQGGGRDHEQYF. CDR3 nucleotide sequence: TGCGCCAGCAGCTCTCAAGGGGGGGGGCGAGACCACGAGCAGTACTTC.

V usage is TRBV12-3 or TRBV12-4 and J usage is TRBJ1-5; 7 bases agree with TRBD1. This CDR3 is built from 13 residues. With 7 bases clipped from V and 6 bases from J, the junction kept 6 bases outside the gene matches. CDR3 DNA: TGTGCCAGCATGCTACAGGGGAGTCAGCCCCAGCATTTT. It yields the protein CASMLQGSQPQHF.

The chain couples TRBV28 to TRBJ1-5, with TRBD1 as a possible D gene (6 bases). CDR1 is MDHEN, CDR2 SYDVKM, per germline. Trimming removed 11 bases at V and 2 bases at J, with 13 bases between. The CDR3 totals 13 residues. The CDR3 coding sequence is TGTGCCGGGAGAGAGGGGGGCAATCAGCCCCAGCATTTT. Its translation: CAGREGGNQPQHF. Full variable domain (outside the CDR3, taken from reference TRBV28 and TRBJ1-5): DVKVTQSSRYLVKRTGEKVFLECVQDMDHENMFWYRQDPGLGLRLIYFSYDVKMKEKGDIPEGYSVSREKKERFSLILESASTNQTSMYLCAGREGGNQPQHFGDGTRLSIL.

The J gene is TRBJ1-1, the V gene TRBV4-1; D not certain. This CDR3 region has 13 residues. Germline V CDR1 and CDR2: MGHRA, YSYEKL. The V end lost 0 bases, the J end lost 6 bases, and 8 bases lay between the germline ends. The CDR3, as DNA: TGCGCCAGCAGCCAAGATCATGCGTCTGAAGCTTTCTTT. The encoded protein is CASSQDHASEAFF.

The chain couples TRBV11-3 to TRBJ2-2; the D gene is possibly TRBD2 (6 bases). This CDR3 comprises 14 residues. Germline CDR1 is SGHNT and CDR2 is YENEEA. V was pared by 2 bases and J by 4 bases, with 8 bases between. CDR3 bases: TGTGCCAGCAGCTTACTAGCGAGCACCGGGGAGCTGTTTTTT. The encoded protein is CASSLLASTGELFF. Supplemented by reference TRBV11-3 and TRBJ2-2, the full variable domain reads EAGVVQSPRYKIIEKKQPVAFWCNPISGHNTLYWYLQNLGQGPELLIRYENEEAVDDSQLPKDRFSAERLKGVDSTLKIQPAELGDSAVYLCASSLLASTGELFFGEGSRLTVL.

The rearrangement links TRBV27 to TRBJ1-2; D is ambiguous. The CDR3 length is 14 residues. Germline V lookup: CDR1 MNHEY, CDR2 SMNVEV (reference sequence). The V end lost 2 bases, the J end lost 3 bases, and 10 bases lay between the germline ends. The CDR3 reads CASSLRGGYYGYTF. CDR3 bases: TGTGCCAGCAGTTTACGGGGTGGGTACTATGGCTACACCTTC.

This clone was seen once. V and J are TRBV5-6 and TRBJ1-1; 7 positions agree with TRBD1. The CDR3 covers 14 residues. Germline trimming cut 0 bases from V and 4 bases from J; bases unmatched to any gene: 3. Germline V gene sequence: CDR1 SGHDT, CDR2 YYEEEE. CDR3 coding DNA: TGTGCCAGCAGCTTGGGCAGGGGGTTCACTGAAGCTTTCTTT. This encodes CASSLGRGFTEAFF.

The chain uses TRBV11-2 and TRBJ2-3; 10 nucleotides match TRBD2. Germline CDR1 is SGHAT and CDR2 is FQNNGV. The CDR3 covers 12 residues. Losses at the gene ends were 6 bases for V and 12 bases for J; bases not matched to a gene: 6. The CDR3 nucleotides are TGTGCCAGCAGATCCGGACTAGCGGTCCAGTATTTT. Protein product: CASRSGLAVQYF. The entire variable domain, with the rest obtained from reference TRBV11-2 and TRBJ2-3, is as follows: EAGVAQSPRYKIIEKRQSVAFWCNPISGHATLYWYQQILGQGPKLLIQFQNNGVVDDSQLPKDRFSAERLKGVDSTLKIQPAKLEDSAVYLCASRSGLAVQYFGPGTRLTVL.

The rearrangement joins TRBV7-2 to TRBJ1-2; D gene unclear. The CDR3 is 17 residues long. CDR1 and CDR2 (germline): SGHTA, FQGNSA. The V and J ends lost 1 base and 3 bases respectively, with 18 bases between them. For the CDR3, the DNA is TGTGCCAGCAGCTTAGGGTATCACTCGGTCCGCGACTATGGCTACACCTTC. Its translation is CASSLGYHSVRDYGYTF.

The rearrangement uses TRBV7-3 and TRBJ1-4; perhaps TRBD1 as D (5 bases). Germline CDR1 SGHTA, CDR2 FQGTGA. This CDR3 spans 15 amino acids. Trimming pared 5 bases from V and 7 bases from J, leaving 17 bases between. The CDR3 loop reads CASSLRQFRSEKLFF. The CDR3, as DNA: TGTGCCAGCAGCCTACGACAGTTCAGGTCTGAAAAACTGTTTTTT. Drawing the rest from reference TRBV7-3 and TRBJ1-4, the complete variable domain is GAGVSQTPSNKVTEKGKYVELRCDPISGHTALYWYRQSLGQGPEFLIYFQGTGAADDSGLPNDRFFAVRPEGSVSTLKIQRTERGDSAVYLCASSLRQFRSEKLFFGSGTQLSVL.

This clone was detected only once. The chain is built from TRBV11-3 and TRBJ2-1, with 7 bases fitting TRBD2. The trim removed 1 base at V and 1 base at J, leaving 1 base unmatched. This CDR3 contains 15 residues. From germline, CDR1 is SGHNT and CDR2 YENEEA. CDR3 DNA sequence: TGTGCCAGCAGCTTAGGCGGGGGATCCTACAATGAGCAGTTCTTC. It yields the protein CASSLGGGSYNEQFF.

V usage is TRBV18 and J usage is TRBJ1-5, with 7 bases fitting TRBD1. The length of the CDR3 is 12 residues. Germline-derived CDR1 and CDR2 are KGHSH and LQKENI. J lost 5 bases, V lost 6 bases, and 1 base had no gene match. The CDR3 is CASSQGDQPQHF. As DNA, the CDR3 is TGTGCCAGCTCCCAGGGGGATCAGCCCCAGCATTTT.